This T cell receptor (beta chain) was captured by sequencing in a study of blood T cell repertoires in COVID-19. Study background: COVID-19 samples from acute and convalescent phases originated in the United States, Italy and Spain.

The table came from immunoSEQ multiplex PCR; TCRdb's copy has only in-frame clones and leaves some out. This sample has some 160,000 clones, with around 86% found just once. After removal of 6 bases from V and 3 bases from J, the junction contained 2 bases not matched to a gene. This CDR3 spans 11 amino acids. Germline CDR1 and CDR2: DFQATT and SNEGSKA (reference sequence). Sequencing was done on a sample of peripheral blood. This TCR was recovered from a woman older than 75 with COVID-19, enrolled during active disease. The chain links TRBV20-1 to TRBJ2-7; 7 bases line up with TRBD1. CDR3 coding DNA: TGCAGTGCCCGGACAGGCTACGAGCAGTACTTC. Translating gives CSARTGYEQYF.